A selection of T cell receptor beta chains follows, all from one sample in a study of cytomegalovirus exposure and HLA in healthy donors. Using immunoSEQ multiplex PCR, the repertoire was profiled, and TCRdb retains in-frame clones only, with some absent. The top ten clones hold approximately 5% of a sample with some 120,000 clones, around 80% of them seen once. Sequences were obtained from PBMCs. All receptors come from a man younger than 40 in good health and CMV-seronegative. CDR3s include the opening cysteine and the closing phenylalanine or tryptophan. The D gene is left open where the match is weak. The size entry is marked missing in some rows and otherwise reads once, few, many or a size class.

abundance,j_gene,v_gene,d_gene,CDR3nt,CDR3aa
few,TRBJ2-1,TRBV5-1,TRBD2,TGCGCCAGCAGCTTGATCAGCGGGGGCACCTACAATGAGCAGTTCTTC,CASSLISGGTYNEQFF
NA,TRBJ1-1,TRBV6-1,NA,TGTGCCAGCAGGGGGGGAGGGGGATTTGTTGCTTTCTTT,CASRGGGGFVAFF
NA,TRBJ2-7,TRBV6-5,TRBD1,TGTGCCAGCACCTCCCGGACAGGGGGGTGGTACGAGCAGTACTTC,CASTSRTGGWYEQYF
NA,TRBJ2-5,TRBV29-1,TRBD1,TGCAGCGTTGACAAGGGGGCCTATCAAGAGACCCAGTACTTC,CSVDKGAYQETQYF
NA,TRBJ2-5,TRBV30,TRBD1,TGTGCCTGCTCGGCGACAGGGACGACCCAGTACTTC,CACSATGTTQYF
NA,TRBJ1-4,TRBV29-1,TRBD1,TGCAGCGTACGACAGGGGGCCGGGGCTAATGAAAAACTGTTTTTT,CSVRQGAGANEKLFF
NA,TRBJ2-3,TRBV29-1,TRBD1,TGCGGATCGTGGGACAGGGGGCCAGATACGCAGTATTTT,CGSWDRGPDTQYF
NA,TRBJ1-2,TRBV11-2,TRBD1,TGTGCCAGCAGCGGTCAGGGGGCTGCTAGGGGCTACACCTTC,CASSGQGAARGYTF
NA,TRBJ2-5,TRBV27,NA,TGTGCCAGCAGCCTTCGGGGAGAGACCCAGTACTTC,CASSLRGETQYF
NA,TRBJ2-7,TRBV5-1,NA,TGCGCCAGCAGCCTCCCGGACAGTTACGAGCAGTACTTC,CASSLPDSYEQYF
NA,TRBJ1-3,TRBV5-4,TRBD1,TGTGCCAGCAGCCCAGGGTACAGGGGCTCAACCCCTGGAAACACCATATATTTT,CASSPGYRGSTPGNTIYF
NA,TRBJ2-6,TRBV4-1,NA,TGCGCCAGCAGCCACCTAGGACGGACCGACAGTTCCTCTGGGGCCAACGTCCTGACTTTC,CASSHLGRTDSSSGANVLTF
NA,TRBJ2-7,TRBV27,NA,TGTGCCAGCAGCCCCCCGGGACTTATCTACGAGCAGTACTTC,CASSPPGLIYEQYF
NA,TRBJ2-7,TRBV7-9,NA,TGTGCCAGCAGCTTAGGGGCAGGGGAATATTACGAGCAGTACTTC,CASSLGAGEYYEQYF
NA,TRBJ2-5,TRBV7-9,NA,TGTTCCAGCAGCTTTACCGGAGACGAGACCCAGTACTTC,CSSSFTGDETQYF
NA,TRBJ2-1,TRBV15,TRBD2,TGTGCCACCAGCATAGCGGGGCAATACAATGAGCAGTTCTTC,CATSIAGQYNEQFF
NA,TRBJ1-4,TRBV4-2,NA,TGTGCCAGCAGCCAAGGTTTACAGTTTAATGAAAAACTGTTTTTT,CASSQGLQFNEKLFF
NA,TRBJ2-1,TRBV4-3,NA,TGCGCCAGCAGCCAAGACCCTAGCGCGGAACTATACTCCTACAATGAGCAGTTCTTC,CASSQDPSAELYSYNEQFF
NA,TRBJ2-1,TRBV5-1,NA,TGCGCCAGCACACAGACTACGAGCTCCTACAATGAGCAGTTCTTC,CASTQTTSSYNEQFF
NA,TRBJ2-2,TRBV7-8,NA,TGTGCCAGCAGCCGACTAACCACCGGGGAGCTGTTTTTT,CASSRLTTGELFF
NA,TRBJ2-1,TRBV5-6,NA,TGTGCCAGCGGCGCAGGGGTCACCTACAATGAGCAGTTCTTC,CASGAGVTYNEQFF
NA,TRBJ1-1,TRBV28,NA,TGTGCCGCAGGACACCATGATTCGAACACTGAAGCTTTCTTT,CAAGHHDSNTEAFF